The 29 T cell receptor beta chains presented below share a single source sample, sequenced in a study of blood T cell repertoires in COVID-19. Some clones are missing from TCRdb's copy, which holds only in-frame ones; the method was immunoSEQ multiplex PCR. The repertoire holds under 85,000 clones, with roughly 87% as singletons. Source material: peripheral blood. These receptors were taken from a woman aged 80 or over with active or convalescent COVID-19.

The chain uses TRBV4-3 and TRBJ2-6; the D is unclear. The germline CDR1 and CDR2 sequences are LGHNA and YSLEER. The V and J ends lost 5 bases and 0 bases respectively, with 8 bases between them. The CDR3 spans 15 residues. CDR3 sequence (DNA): TGCGCCAGCAGCTTGGCCCTCTCTGGGGCCAACGTCCTGACTTTC. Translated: CASSLALSGANVLTF.

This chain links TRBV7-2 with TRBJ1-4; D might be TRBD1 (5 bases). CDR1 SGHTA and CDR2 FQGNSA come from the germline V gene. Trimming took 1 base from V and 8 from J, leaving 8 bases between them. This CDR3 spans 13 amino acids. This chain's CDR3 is CASSLGQGEKLFF. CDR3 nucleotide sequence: TGTGCCAGCAGCTTAGGGCAGGGAGAAAAACTGTTTTTT.

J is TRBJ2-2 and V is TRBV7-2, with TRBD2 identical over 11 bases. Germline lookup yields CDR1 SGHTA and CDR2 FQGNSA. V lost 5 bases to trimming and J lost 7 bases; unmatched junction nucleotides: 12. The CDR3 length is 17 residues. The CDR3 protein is CASSPGLAGGVSGELFF. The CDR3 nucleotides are TGTGCCAGCAGCCCCGGGCTAGCGGGAGGAGTGAGCGGGGAGCTGTTTTTT.

DNA for the CDR3: TGCGCCAGCAGCTTGTTGCGACTAGCGGGAGACGAGCAGTACTTC. Translating gives CASSLLRLAGDEQYF. V is TRBV5-1 and J is TRBJ2-7; 12 positions match TRBD2. Germline loops: CDR1 SGHRS, CDR2 YFSETQ. Trimming at V came to 1 base and at J to 5 bases, leaving 4 bases not matched to a gene. The CDR3 loop spans 15 amino acids. Variable domain in full (rest from reference TRBV5-1 and TRBJ2-7): KAGVTQTPRYLIKTRGQQVTLSCSPISGHRSVSWYQQTPGQGLQFLFEYFSETQRNKGNFPGRFSGRQFSNSRSEMNVSTLELGDSALYLCASSLLRLAGDEQYFGPGTRLTVT.

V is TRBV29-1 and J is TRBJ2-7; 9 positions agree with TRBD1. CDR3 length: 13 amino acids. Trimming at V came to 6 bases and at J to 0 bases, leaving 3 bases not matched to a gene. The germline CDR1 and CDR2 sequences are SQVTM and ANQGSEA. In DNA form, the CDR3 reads TGCAGCGTCCTGACAGGGGGCTCCTACGAGCAGTACTTC. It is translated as CSVLTGGSYEQYF.

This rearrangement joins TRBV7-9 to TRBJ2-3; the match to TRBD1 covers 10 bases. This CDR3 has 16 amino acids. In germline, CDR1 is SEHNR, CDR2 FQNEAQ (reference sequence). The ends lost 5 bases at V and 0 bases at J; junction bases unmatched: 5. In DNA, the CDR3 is TGTGCCAGCAGCCCCGGGACAGGGGTGAGCACAGATACGCAGTATTTT. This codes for CASSPGTGVSTDTQYF.

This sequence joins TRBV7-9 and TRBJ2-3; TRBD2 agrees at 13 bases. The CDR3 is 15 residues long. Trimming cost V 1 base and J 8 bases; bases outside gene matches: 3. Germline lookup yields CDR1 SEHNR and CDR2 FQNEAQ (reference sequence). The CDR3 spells CASSLEGTSGATQYF. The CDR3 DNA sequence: TGTGCCAGCAGCTTAGAAGGGACTAGCGGGGCTACGCAGTATTTT.

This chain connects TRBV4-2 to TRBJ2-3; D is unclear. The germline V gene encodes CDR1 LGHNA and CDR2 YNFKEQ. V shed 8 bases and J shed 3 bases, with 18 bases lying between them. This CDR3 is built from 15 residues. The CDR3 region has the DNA TGTGCCAGCGCCCCGCGGTATGGCGAGACAGATACGCAGTATTTT. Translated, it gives CASAPRYGETDTQYF.

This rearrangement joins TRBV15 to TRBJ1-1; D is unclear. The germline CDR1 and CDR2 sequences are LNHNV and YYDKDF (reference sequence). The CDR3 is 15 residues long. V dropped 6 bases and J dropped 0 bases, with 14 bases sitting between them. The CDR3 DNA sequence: TGTGCCACCAGTCAAGGAGGCCCCATGAACACTGAAGCTTTCTTT. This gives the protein CATSQGGPMNTEAFF. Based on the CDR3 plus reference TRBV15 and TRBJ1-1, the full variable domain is DAMVIQNPRYQVTQFGKPVTLSCSQTLNHNVMYWYQQKSSQAPKLLFHYYDKDFNNEADTPDNFQSRRPNTSFCFLDIRSPGLGDTAMYLCATSQGGPMNTEAFFGQGTRLTVV.

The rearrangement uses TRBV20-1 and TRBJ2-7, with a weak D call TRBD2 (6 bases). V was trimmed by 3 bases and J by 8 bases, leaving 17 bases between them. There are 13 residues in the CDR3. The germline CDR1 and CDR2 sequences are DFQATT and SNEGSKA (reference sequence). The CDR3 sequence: CSASGGLRGKQYF. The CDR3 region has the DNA TGCAGTGCTAGTGGCGGTTTGCGGGGCAAGCAGTACTTC.

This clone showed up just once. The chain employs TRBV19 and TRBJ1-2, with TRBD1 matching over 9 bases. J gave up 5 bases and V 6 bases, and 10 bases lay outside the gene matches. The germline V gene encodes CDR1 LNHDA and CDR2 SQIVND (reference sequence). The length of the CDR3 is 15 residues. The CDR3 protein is CASRDPGTGPYGYTF. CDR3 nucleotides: TGTGCCAGTAGAGACCCCGGGACAGGGCCTTATGGCTACACCTTC. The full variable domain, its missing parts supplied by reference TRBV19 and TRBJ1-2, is DGGITQSPKYLFRKEGQNVTLSCEQNLNHDAMYWYRQDPGQGLRLIYYSQIVNDFQKGDIAEGYSVSREKKESFPLTVTSAQKNPTAFYLCASRDPGTGPYGYTFGSGTRLTVV.

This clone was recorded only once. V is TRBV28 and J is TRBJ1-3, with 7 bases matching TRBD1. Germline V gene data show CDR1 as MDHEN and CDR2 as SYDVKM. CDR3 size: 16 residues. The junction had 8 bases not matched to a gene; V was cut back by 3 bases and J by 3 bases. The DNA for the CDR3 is TGTGCCAGCAGTTTCATAAGGACAGGCGGTGGAAACACCATATATTTT. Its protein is CASSFIRTGGGNTIYF.

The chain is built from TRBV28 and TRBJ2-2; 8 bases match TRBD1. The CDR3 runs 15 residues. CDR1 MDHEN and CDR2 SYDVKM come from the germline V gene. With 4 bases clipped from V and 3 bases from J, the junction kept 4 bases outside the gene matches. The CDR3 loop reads CASSSGGSDTGELFF. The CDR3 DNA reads TGTGCCAGCAGTTCAGGGGGCAGCGACACCGGGGAGCTGTTTTTT.

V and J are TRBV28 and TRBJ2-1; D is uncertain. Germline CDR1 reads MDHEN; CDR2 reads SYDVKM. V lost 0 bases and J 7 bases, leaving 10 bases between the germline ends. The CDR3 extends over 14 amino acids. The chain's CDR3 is CASSLWPHGNEQFF. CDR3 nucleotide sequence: TGTGCCAGCAGTTTATGGCCCCACGGGAATGAGCAGTTCTTC.

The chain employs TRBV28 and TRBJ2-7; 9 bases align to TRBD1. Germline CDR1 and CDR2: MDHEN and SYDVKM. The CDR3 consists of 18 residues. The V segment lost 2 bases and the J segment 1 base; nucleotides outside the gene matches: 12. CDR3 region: CASSLTGPGQGKSYEQYF. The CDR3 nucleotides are TGTGCCAGCAGTTTAACAGGACCGGGACAGGGAAAATCCTACGAGCAGTACTTC.

The DNA for the CDR3 is TGCGCCAGCAGCCAAGATAGAGGTAATGCGAACACCGGGGAGCTGTTTTTT. This sequence encodes CASSQDRGNANTGELFF. This sequence joins TRBV4-1 and TRBJ2-2; the D is unclear. V was cut by 0 bases and J by 0 bases, with 11 bases left in between. CDR3 length: 17 amino acids. CDR1 is MGHRA, CDR2 YSYEKL, per germline.

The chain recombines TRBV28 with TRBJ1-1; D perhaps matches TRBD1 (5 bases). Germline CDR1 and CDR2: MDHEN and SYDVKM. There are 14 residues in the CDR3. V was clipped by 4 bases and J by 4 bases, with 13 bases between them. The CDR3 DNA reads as TGTGCCAGCAGTTACGGGGGGGTAGCCACTGAAGCTTTCTTT. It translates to CASSYGGVATEAFF. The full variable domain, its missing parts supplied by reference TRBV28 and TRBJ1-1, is DVKVTQSSRYLVKRTGEKVFLECVQDMDHENMFWYRQDPGLGLRLIYFSYDVKMKEKGDIPEGYSVSREKKERFSLILESASTNQTSMYLCASSYGGVATEAFFGQGTRLTVV.

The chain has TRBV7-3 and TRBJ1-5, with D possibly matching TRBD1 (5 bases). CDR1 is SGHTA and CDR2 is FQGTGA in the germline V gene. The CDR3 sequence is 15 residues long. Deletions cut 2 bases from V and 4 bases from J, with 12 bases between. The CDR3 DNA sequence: TGTGCCAGCAGCTTAGGGGGGGAACCTAATCAGCCCCAGCATTTT. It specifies CASSLGGEPNQPQHF.

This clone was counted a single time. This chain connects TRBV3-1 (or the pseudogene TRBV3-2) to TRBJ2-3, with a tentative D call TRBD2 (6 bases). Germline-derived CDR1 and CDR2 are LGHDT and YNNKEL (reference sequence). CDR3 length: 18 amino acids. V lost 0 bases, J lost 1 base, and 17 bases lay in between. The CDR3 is CASSQEWGEREGTDTQYF. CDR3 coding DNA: TGTGCCAGCAGCCAAGAGTGGGGGGAAAGAGAGGGCACAGATACGCAGTATTTT.

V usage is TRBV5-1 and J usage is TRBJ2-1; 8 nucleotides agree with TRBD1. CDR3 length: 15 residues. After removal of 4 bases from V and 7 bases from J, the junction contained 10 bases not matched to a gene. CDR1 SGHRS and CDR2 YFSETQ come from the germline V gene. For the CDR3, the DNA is TGCGCCAGCAGCACCGGGACAGGCTTTTTTAATGAGCAGTTCTTC. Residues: CASSTGTGFFNEQFF.

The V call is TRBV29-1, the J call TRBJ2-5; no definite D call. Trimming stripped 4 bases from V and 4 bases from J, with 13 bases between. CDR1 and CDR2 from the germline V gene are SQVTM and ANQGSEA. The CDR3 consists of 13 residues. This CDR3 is CSVGWSNRETQYF. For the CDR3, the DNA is TGCAGCGTTGGGTGGAGTAACCGAGAGACCCAGTACTTC.

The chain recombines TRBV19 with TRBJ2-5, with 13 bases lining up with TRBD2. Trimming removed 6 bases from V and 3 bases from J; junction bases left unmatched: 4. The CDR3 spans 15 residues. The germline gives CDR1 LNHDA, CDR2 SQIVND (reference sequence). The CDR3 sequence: CASRTSGGAEETQYF. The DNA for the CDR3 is TGTGCCAGTAGAACTAGCGGGGGGGCCGAAGAGACCCAGTACTTC.

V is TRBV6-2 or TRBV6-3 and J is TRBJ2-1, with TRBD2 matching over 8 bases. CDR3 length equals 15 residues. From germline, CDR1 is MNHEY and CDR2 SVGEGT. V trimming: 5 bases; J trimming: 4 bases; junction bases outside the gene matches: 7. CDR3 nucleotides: TGTGCCAGCAGTAACGGGGGGGCCGGTTACAATGAGCAGTTCTTC. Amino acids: CASSNGGAGYNEQFF.

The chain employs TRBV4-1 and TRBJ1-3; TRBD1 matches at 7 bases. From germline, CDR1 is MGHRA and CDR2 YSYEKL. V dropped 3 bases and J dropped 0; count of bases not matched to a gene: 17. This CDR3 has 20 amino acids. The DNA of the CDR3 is TGCGCCAGCAGCCAGTCCGGGACAGTATATACCCGTAGCTCTGGAAACACCATATATTTT. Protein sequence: CASSQSGTVYTRSSGNTIYF.

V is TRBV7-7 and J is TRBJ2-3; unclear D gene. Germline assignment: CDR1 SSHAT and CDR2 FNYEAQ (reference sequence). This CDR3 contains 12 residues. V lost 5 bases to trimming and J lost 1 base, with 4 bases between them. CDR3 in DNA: TGTGCCAGCAGCCCCGGCACAGATACGCAGTATTTT. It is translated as CASSPGTDTQYF.

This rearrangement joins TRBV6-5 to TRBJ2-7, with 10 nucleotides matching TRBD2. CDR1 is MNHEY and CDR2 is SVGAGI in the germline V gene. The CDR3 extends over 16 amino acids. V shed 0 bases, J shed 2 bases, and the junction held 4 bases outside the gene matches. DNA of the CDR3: TGTGCCAGCAGTTACTCGGCTAGCGGGAGAACCTACGAGCAGTACTTC. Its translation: CASSYSASGRTYEQYF.

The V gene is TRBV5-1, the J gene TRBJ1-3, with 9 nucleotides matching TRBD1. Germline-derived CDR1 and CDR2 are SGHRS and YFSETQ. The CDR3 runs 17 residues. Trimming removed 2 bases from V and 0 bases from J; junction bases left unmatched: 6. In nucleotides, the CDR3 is TGCGCCAGCAGCTTAACCGGACAGGGGAGCTCTGGAAACACCATATATTTT. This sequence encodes CASSLTGQGSSGNTIYF.

CDR3 region: CASSERGQGPTGELFF. The CDR3 nucleotides are TGTGCCAGCAGCGAGAGGGGACAGGGGCCCACCGGGGAGCTGTTTTTT. The rearrangement joins TRBV9 to TRBJ2-2; 10 nucleotides line up with TRBD1. The junction had 6 bases not matched to a gene; V was cut back by 3 bases and J by 4 bases. Per the germline V gene, CDR1 is SGDLS and CDR2 is YYNGEE. The CDR3 totals 16 residues.

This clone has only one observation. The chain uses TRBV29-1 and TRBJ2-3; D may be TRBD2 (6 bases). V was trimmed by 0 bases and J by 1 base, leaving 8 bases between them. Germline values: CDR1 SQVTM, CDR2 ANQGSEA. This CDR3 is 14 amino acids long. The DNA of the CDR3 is TGCAGCGTTGAAGAGGGGGGAGGCACAGATACGCAGTATTTT. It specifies CSVEEGGGTDTQYF.